This T cell receptor (beta chain) was identified during a study of cytomegalovirus exposure and HLA in healthy donors. Whole-study context: Ancestry clustering placed around 80% of approximately 370 genotyped donors in the Caucasian-associated cluster. Broader study findings: Association with HLA alleles at 0.05 false discovery rate was found for 15,000 or so TCR beta sequences in a later analysis.

This CDR3 comprises 12 residues. Germline CDR1 reads SQVTM; CDR2 reads ANQGSEA. J was trimmed by 4 bases and V by 6 bases; bases with no gene match: 4. To note about this clone: The antigen is unknown.

PCR used 60 Vbeta primers and 13 Jbeta primers. Profiling relied on immunoSEQ multiplex PCR, and the TCRdb table lists in-frame clones only, not all of them. This table has under 150,000 clones, roughly 85% appearing once. The chain combines TRBV29-1 with TRBJ2-7; 9 bases agree with TRBD1. The sequencing sample was made of PBMCs. The receptor was isolated from a woman aged 25 to 39 in good health and CMV-seropositive. This CDR3 is CSVGQGRYEQYF. In nucleotides, the CDR3 is TGCAGCGTAGGACAGGGGCGGTACGAGCAGTACTTC.